This T cell receptor beta chain derives from a study of T-cell memory formation after mild COVID-19. Study results and limitations: Clonal second-wave expansions that peaked on day 37 had unconfirmed SARS-CoV-2 specificity.

One entry per CDR3 protein results from TCRdb running MiXCR on the 5' RACE reads. Of roughly 380,000 distinct CDR3 sequences listed, 28% are singletons. CDR3 length: 13 amino acids. V shed 6 bases, J shed 7 bases, and the junction held 7 bases outside the gene matches. A few counts support this clonotype. Its matching antigen is unknown. The rearrangement joins TRBV12-3 or TRBV12-4 to TRBJ1-1; 8 bases line up with TRBD1. Specimen: PBMCs or a T cell subset sorted from them (not recorded which). The receptor was isolated from an adult woman who had mild COVID-19 (a few samples of this study predate the infection). Cell type and time point are not known. The CDR3 protein is CASSVDRGYEAFF. CDR3 DNA: TGTGCCAGCAGCGTTGACAGGGGATATGAAGCTTTCTTT.